These 30 T cell receptor beta chains came from one sample sequenced in a study of regulatory T cells in long-lasting Graves disease. Time point given: newly diagnosed GD, antithyroid drugs for less than 3 months. The authors made the TCR library using RNA they extracted from PBMCs. Relying on iRepertoire HTBI primers and Arm-PCR of CDR3 regions, the team built TCR beta libraries. TCRdb re-analysed the multiplex PCR reads in MiXCR, keeping a single row per CDR3 protein. The sample yields around 400,000 distinct CDR3 sequences, less than 20% seen once. The sequencing used peripheral blood mononuclear cells (PBMCs), collected at new diagnosis, from a patient treated with antithyroid drugs. These receptors were obtained from a female donor with Graves disease.

The chain's CDR3 is CASTRTGENIQYF. DNA for the CDR3: TGTGCCAGCACTCGGACAGGGGAAAACATTCAGTACTTC. This rearrangement joins TRBV9 to TRBJ2-4, with 9 bases identical to TRBD1. Trimming removed 6 bases from V and 5 bases from J; junction bases left unmatched: 3. The germline V gene has CDR1 SGDLS and CDR2 YYNGEE. The CDR3 is made up of 13 amino acids.

The table lists this clonotype with many counts. The V gene is TRBV5-1, the J gene TRBJ2-7, with D perhaps matching TRBD2 (5 bases). CDR1 SGHRS and CDR2 YFSETQ come from the germline V gene. Between the trimmed V and J ends, which lost 4 bases and 0 bases, there was a span of 14 bases. The CDR3 is 15 residues long. In DNA, the CDR3 is TGCGCCAGCAGCCGTGTACCACTAGGCTCCTACGAGCAGTACTTC. The encoded protein is CASSRVPLGSYEQYF.

This clonotype was seen a handful of times. This rearrangement joins TRBV5-5 to TRBJ1-2; possible D gene TRBD1, 5 bases. V lost 4 bases and J lost 10, with 14 bases in between. This CDR3 has 12 amino acids. CDR1 and CDR2 (germline): SGHKS, YYEKEE (reference sequence). CDR3 region: CASSEQAVDYTF. CDR3 coding DNA: TGTGCCAGCAGCGAACAGGCCGTTGACTACACCTTC.

In the case of this clonotype: Since a much larger clone is just one base distant, this may be a read error. This chain connects TRBV3-1 to TRBJ1-5, with no clear D. CDR1 is LGHDT and CDR2 is YNNKEL in the germline V gene (reference sequence). Trimming took 0 bases from V and 3 from J, leaving 15 bases between them. This CDR3 has 17 amino acids. The CDR3 DNA sequence: TGTGCCAGCAGCCAAGAACCTGCGGGATTCGACAATCAGCCCCAGCATTTT. As protein: CASSQEPAGFDNQPQHF.

This clonotype was seen at least ten times. The CDR3 DNA follows: TGTGCCAGCAGCCATCCCGCCTATGAAAAACTGTTTTTT. It codes for CASSHPAYEKLFF. The V gene is TRBV7-9, the J gene TRBJ1-4; unclear D gene. CDR1 SEHNR and CDR2 FQNEAQ come from the germline V gene (reference sequence). The CDR3 totals 13 residues. V was pared by 5 bases and J by 6 bases, with 10 bases between. Combining the CDR3 with reference TRBV7-9 and TRBJ1-4 gives the whole variable domain DTGVSQNPRHKITKRGQNVTFRCDPISEHNRLYWYRQTLGQGPEFLTYFQNEAQLEKSRLLSDRFSAERPKGSFSTLEIQRTEQGDSAMYLCASSHPAYEKLFFGSGTQLSVL.

This clonotype showed up many times. The chain carries TRBV6-2 or TRBV6-3 and TRBJ2-1; the match to TRBD1 covers 8 bases. The junction had 7 bases not matched to a gene; V was cut back by 8 bases and J by 4 bases. The length of the CDR3 is 14 residues. The germline V gene has CDR1 MNHEY and CDR2 SVGEGT. The CDR3 reads CASFGTGLYNEQFF. The CDR3 DNA is TGTGCCAGCTTTGGGACAGGACTGTACAATGAGCAGTTCTTC.

The table lists this clonotype with many counts. V and J are TRBV7-9 and TRBJ1-2, with D perhaps TRBD1 (5 bases). The CDR3 spans 15 residues. Per germline, CDR1 SEHNR and CDR2 FQNEAQ (reference sequence). V shed 3 bases and J shed 2 bases, with 13 bases lying between them. In DNA form, the CDR3 reads TGTGCCAGCAGCTTGGGAGACAGCCCGAACTATGGCTACACCTTC. Its translation is CASSLGDSPNYGYTF.

CDR3 coding DNA: TGTGCCAGCAGCCTCCCATTGGATGGGAACACTGAAGCTTTCTTT. It is translated as CASSLPLDGNTEAFF. The chain combines TRBV7-2 with TRBJ1-1; D gene unclear. CDR1 is SGHTA, CDR2 FQGNSA, per germline. The CDR3 is 15 residues long. Trimming shortened V by 5 bases and J by 1 base, and 14 bases separated the two germline ends.

This clonotype was observed at least ten times. The chain joins TRBV7-8 to TRBJ1-1; TRBD1 is a possible D gene (5 bases). CDR3 length: 15 amino acids. Per germline, CDR1 SGHVS and CDR2 FQNEAQ. V shed 5 bases and J shed 1 base, with 14 bases lying between them. DNA of the CDR3: TGTGCCAGCAGCCGAGGTGGGGGAAGGAACACTGAAGCTTTCTTT. Amino acids: CASSRGGGRNTEAFF.

In this sample, this clonotype turned up many times. The gene calls are TRBV7-9 and TRBJ2-3, with a tentative D call TRBD2 (6 bases). Trimming shortened V by 4 bases and J by 1 base, and 9 bases separated the two germline ends. CDR1 is SEHNR and CDR2 is FQNEAQ in the germline V gene (reference sequence). The CDR3 contains 14 residues. The CDR3 DNA reads TGTGCCAGCAGCTCGACTAGTCGCACAGATACGCAGTATTTT. Its translation: CASSSTSRTDTQYF.

Only a few counts were recorded for this clonotype. The chain uses TRBV15 and TRBJ2-6; unclear D gene. Between the trimmed V and J ends, which lost 1 base and 3 bases, there was a span of 1 base. The germline gives CDR1 LNHNV, CDR2 YYDKDF (reference sequence). The CDR3 loop spans 13 amino acids. This CDR3 reads CATSRGGANVLTF. The CDR3 nucleotides are TGTGCCACCAGCAGAGGTGGGGCCAACGTCCTGACTTTC.

This clonotype was seen repeatedly, ten times or more. The chain couples TRBV12-3 or TRBV12-4 to TRBJ1-3; D is unresolved. V dropped 6 bases and J dropped 0 bases, with 9 bases sitting between them. The CDR3 has 14 amino acids. The CDR3 spells CASSQTSSGNTIYF. The CDR3 DNA reads TGTGCCAGCAGCCAAACCAGCTCTGGAAACACCATATATTTT.

The rearrangement uses TRBV15 and TRBJ1-4; no firm D call. Germline V CDR1 and CDR2: LNHNV, YYDKDF (reference sequence). Trimming left V 6 bases short and J 4 bases short, with 6 bases between. The CDR3 covers 12 residues. Here the CDR3 DNA reads TGTGCCACCAGGGACCGTAATGAAAAACTGTTTTTT. It specifies CATRDRNEKLFF.

This clonotype was picked up many times. This chain joins TRBV27 and TRBJ1-5; 7 bases are shared with TRBD1. CDR3 length: 13 residues. Germline V lookup: CDR1 MNHEY, CDR2 SMNVEV (reference sequence). CDR3 in DNA: TGTGCAAGCGGGACAGATAGCAATCAGCCCCAGCATTTT. Residues: CASGTDSNQPQHF.

In the case of this clonotype: The junction shows a germline mismatch at one end, possibly a read error. CDR3 in amino acids: CASSELTTYEQYF. The CDR3, as DNA: TGCGCCAGCAGTGAATTGACCACCTACGAGCAGTACTTC. The chain employs TRBV6-1 and TRBJ2-7, with D hard to call. This CDR3 is 13 amino acids long. CDR1 and CDR2 (germline): MNHNS, SASEGT.

The chain is built from TRBV5-1 and TRBJ1-3, with 9 bases identical to TRBD1. After removal of 4 bases from V and 4 bases from J, the junction contained 6 bases not matched to a gene. CDR3 size: 15 residues. CDR1 and CDR2 (germline): SGHRS, YFSETQ. Here the CDR3 reads CASSPGTGIGNTIYF. Written as DNA, the CDR3 is TGCGCCAGCAGCCCTGGGACAGGGATAGGAAACACCATATATTTT.

V and J are TRBV10-3 and TRBJ2-2; 9 bases map to TRBD1. The germline V gene encodes CDR1 ENHRY and CDR2 SYGVKD. The CDR3 loop spans 15 amino acids. Trimming took 7 bases from V and 7 from J; bases not matched to a gene: 10. CDR3 coding DNA: TGTGCCATCACCTCCGGGACAGGGCTCGTCGGGGAGCTGTTTTTT. Its translation is CAITSGTGLVGELFF.

The sample holds many counts of this clonotype. The rearrangement links TRBV4-1 to TRBJ1-1; TRBD1 might be the D (6 bases). The CDR3 loop spans 16 amino acids. The germline CDR1 and CDR2 sequences are MGHRA and YSYEKL. The V and J ends lost 4 bases and 0 bases respectively, with 15 bases between them. In DNA, the CDR3 is TGCGCCAGCAGCCGCCAGGACAGATCCATGAACACTGAAGCTTTCTTT. Its protein is CASSRQDRSMNTEAFF.

This clonotype was detected ten times or more. The V and J genes are TRBV29-1 and TRBJ1-2; 8 positions agree with TRBD1. Losses at the gene ends were 4 bases for V and 0 bases for J; bases not matched to a gene: 7. In germline, CDR1 is SQVTM, CDR2 ANQGSEA. The CDR3 runs 15 residues. The DNA for the CDR3 is TGCAGCGTTGGCGGGACAGGCTACCCTAACTATGGCTACACCTTC. It translates to CSVGGTGYPNYGYTF.

Many counts were recorded for this clonotype. This chain links TRBV19 with TRBJ2-1; the match to TRBD1 covers 9 bases. The CDR3 runs to 15 residues. The J segment lost 7 bases and the V segment lost 1 base, leaving 5 bases of the junction unmatched. Germline V gene data show CDR1 as LNHDA and CDR2 as SQIVND (reference sequence). This chain's CDR3 is CASSIGDRVLNEQFF. The CDR3 DNA sequence: TGTGCCAGTAGTATAGGGGACAGGGTTTTAAATGAGCAGTTCTTC.

This clonotype was counted only a few times. The chain combines TRBV6-4 with TRBJ1-5; tentative D call: TRBD1 (6 bases). Per germline, CDR1 MRHNA and CDR2 SNTAGT. The CDR3 has 15 amino acids. V gave up 2 bases and J gave up 9 bases, with 17 bases separating them. DNA of the CDR3: TGTGCCAGCAGTGACGGCGATCACGGGGGGCGGCCCCAGCATTTT. This gives the protein CASSDGDHGGRPQHF.

This clonotype was recorded many times. The V gene is TRBV20-1, the J gene TRBJ2-3; a possible D gene is TRBD2 (6 bases). The CDR3 sequence is 15 residues long. Trimming left V 4 bases short and J 6 bases short, with 20 bases between. Germline CDR1 is DFQATT and CDR2 is SNEGSKA (reference sequence). The CDR3: CSATYFGTSQDTQYF. The DNA for the CDR3 is TGCAGTGCTACCTACTTCGGGACTTCTCAGGATACGCAGTATTTT.

This clonotype was counted ten times or more. The CDR3 coding sequence is TGTGCCAGCAGGGCGGGACAGGGATATGGCTACACCTTC. As protein: CASRAGQGYGYTF. V and J are TRBV2 and TRBJ1-2; TRBD1 aligns across 9 bases. The CDR3 sequence is 13 residues long. Germline CDR1 and CDR2: SNHLY and FYNNEI. V shed 6 bases, J shed 5 bases, and the junction held 4 bases outside the gene matches.

This clonotype has more than one count but fewer than ten. This may arise from a read error, as a much more abundant clone is one base away. V and J are TRBV11-2 and TRBJ2-5; possibly TRBD2 for D (6 bases). Germline lookup yields CDR1 SGHAT and CDR2 FQNNGV. This CDR3 is built from 13 residues. DNA of the CDR3: TGTGCCGGCAGTCCTAGCGTGCGAGAGACCCAGTACTTC. This encodes CAGSPSVRETQYF.

The chain has TRBV5-1 and TRBJ2-7, with 7 nucleotides matching TRBD1. Germline values: CDR1 SGHRS, CDR2 YFSETQ. The CDR3 is 15 residues long. V dropped 4 bases and J dropped 4; count of bases not matched to a gene: 11. CDR3 loop: CASSLTGTVPYEQYF. In DNA, the CDR3 is TGCGCCAGCAGCCTTACCGGGACAGTCCCTTACGAGCAGTACTTC. Full variable domain (missing parts from reference TRBV5-1 and TRBJ2-7): KAGVTQTPRYLIKTRGQQVTLSCSPISGHRSVSWYQQTPGQGLQFLFEYFSETQRNKGNFPGRFSGRQFSNSRSEMNVSTLELGDSALYLCASSLTGTVPYEQYFGPGTRLTVT.

This clonotype was detected ten times or more. CDR3 in DNA: TGCAGTGCTAGAGATGAGCGGGGAGAGGGTGAGCAGTTCTTC. It is translated as CSARDERGEGEQFF. This chain joins TRBV20-1 and TRBJ2-1; the match to TRBD2 covers 7 bases. CDR1 DFQATT and CDR2 SNEGSKA come from the germline V gene (reference sequence). The CDR3 is 14 residues long. After removal of 0 bases from V and 9 bases from J, the junction contained 8 bases not matched to a gene.

This clonotype was recorded at least ten times. The chain employs TRBV12-3 or TRBV12-4 and TRBJ1-1, with a tentative D call TRBD1 (6 bases). CDR3 length: 14 amino acids. Trimming cost V 7 bases and J 0 bases, with 12 bases left between them. In DNA, the CDR3 is TGTGCCAGCACCCGAACAGGGATGAACACTGAAGCTTTCTTT. It yields the protein CASTRTGMNTEAFF.

The chain uses TRBV7-2 and TRBJ1-4, with TRBD1 as a possible D gene (6 bases). The CDR3 loop spans 15 amino acids. Germline V gives CDR1 SGHTA, CDR2 FQGNSA. Trimming removed 5 bases from V and 5 bases from J, with 15 bases in between. The CDR3 reads CASSRKGGTNEKLFF. CDR3 DNA sequence: TGTGCCAGCAGCCGGAAGGGGGGCACCAATGAAAAACTGTTTTTT.

In its sample, this clonotype was seen many times. This chain connects TRBV29-1 to TRBJ1-1; the D gene is possibly TRBD1 (6 bases). The CDR3 covers 14 residues. Trimming removed 7 bases at V and 1 base at J, with 16 bases between. Per germline, CDR1 SQVTM and CDR2 ANQGSEA. The CDR3 is CSARRDIENTEAFF. For the CDR3, the DNA is TGCAGCGCCCGCCGGGACATAGAGAACACTGAAGCTTTCTTT.

The chain uses TRBV7-3 and TRBJ2-7; 7 bases fit TRBD2. The CDR3 spans 15 residues. Germline assignment: CDR1 SGHTA and CDR2 FQGTGA. Trimming cost V 0 bases and J 2 bases; bases outside gene matches: 4. CDR3: CASSLTAGVTYEQYF. CDR3 in DNA: TGTGCCAGCAGCTTAACTGCGGGAGTGACCTACGAGCAGTACTTC.